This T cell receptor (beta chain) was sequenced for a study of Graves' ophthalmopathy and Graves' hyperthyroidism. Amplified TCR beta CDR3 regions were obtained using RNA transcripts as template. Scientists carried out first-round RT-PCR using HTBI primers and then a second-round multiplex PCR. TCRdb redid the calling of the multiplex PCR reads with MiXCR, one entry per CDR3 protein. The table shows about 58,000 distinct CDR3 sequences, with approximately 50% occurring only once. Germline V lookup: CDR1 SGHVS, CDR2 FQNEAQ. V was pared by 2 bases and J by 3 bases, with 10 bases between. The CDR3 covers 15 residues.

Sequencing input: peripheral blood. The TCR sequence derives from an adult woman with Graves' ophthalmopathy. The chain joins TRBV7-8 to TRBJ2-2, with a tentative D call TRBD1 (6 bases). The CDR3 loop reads CASSLLQGHTGELFF. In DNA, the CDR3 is TGTGCCAGCAGCTTACTACAGGGTCACACCGGGGAGCTGTTTTTT. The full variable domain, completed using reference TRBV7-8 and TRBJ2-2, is GAGVSQSPRYKVAKRGQDVALRCDPISGHVSLFWYQQALGQGPEFLTYFQNEAQLDKSGLPSDRFFAERPEGSVSTLKIQRTQQEDSAVYLCASSLLQGHTGELFFGEGSRLTVL.